Reported below is one T cell receptor (beta chain). Sequenced by immunoSEQ multiplex PCR; TCRdb stores in-frame clones only, minus some. The data hold under 80,000 clones, with about nine tenths observed a single time. This sample is drawn from a study of technical replicates of blood from a few donors. This CDR3 comprises 12 residues. Germline V gene data show CDR1 as SNHLY and CDR2 as FYNNEI. Trimming took 5 bases from V and 8 from J; bases not matched to a gene: 3. This rearrangement joins TRBV2 to TRBJ1-2; TRBD1 matches 9 bases. Sequenced sample: PBMCs. The TCR originated in a human donor in good health. Some clones in this sample may be carry-over from other donors' samples. The CDR3 reads CASSTGGGGYTF. DNA for the CDR3: TGTGCCAGCAGTACAGGGGGCGGGGGCTACACCTTC.